Sequencing of this TCR beta chain was carried out in a study of shared clonotypes between healthy human individuals. A note on this clone: Its antigen is unknown.

The CDR3 loop spans 13 amino acids. Germline CDR1 and CDR2: SGHTA and FQGTGA. The ends were cut back, 5 bases at V and 2 bases at J, with 8 bases in the middle. Method: immunoSEQ multiplex PCR; TCRdb's copy keeps in-frame clones and lacks some. The table lists roughly 2,500,000 clones, more than 85% of them singletons. Study findings and constraints: Clonotype sharing across several donors was observed for 4% to 5.5% of naive CD4 clonotypes. Larger estimated richness was generally recorded for naive subsets relative to memory subsets.

Division of CD4+ cells produced a CD45RA+ naive subset and a CD45RA-negative memory subset. The chain employs TRBV7-3 and TRBJ2-3; D unresolved. The TCR was taken from a young man in good health. Some clones in this sample may be carry-over from other donors' samples. The specimen was naive CD4+ T cells from PBMCs. The subset here: CD45RA+ positively selected. This CDR3 is CASSARYTDTQYF. CDR3 sequence (DNA): TGTGCCAGCAGCGCACGATACACAGATACGCAGTATTTT. Variable domain in full (rest from reference TRBV7-3 and TRBJ2-3): GAGVSQTPSNKVTEKGKYVELRCDPISGHTALYWYRQSLGQGPEFLIYFQGTGAADDSGLPNDRFFAVRPEGSVSTLKIQRTERGDSAVYLCASSARYTDTQYFGPGTRLTVL.